Presented here are 3 T cell receptor beta chains from one specimen sequenced in a study of T and B cells in COVID-19 patients. BIOMED2 TRB-A/B primer pools were used in multiplex TRB PCR. One entry per CDR3 protein, called by TCRdb with MiXCR from the multiplex PCR reads. The table has roughly 15,000 distinct CDR3 sequences, about 30% seen once. Each TRB amplification used 250-500 ng of genomic DNA from blood. The sample comprised blood. The receptors derive from a human donor who had recovered from COVID-19.

This clonotype is deemed medium-sized. The J gene is TRBJ2-2, the V gene TRBV6-5; no firm D call. CDR3 length: 15 residues. Per germline, CDR1 MNHEY and CDR2 SVGAGI. V gave up 2 bases and J gave up 4 bases, with 11 bases separating them. CDR3 in amino acids: CASSYEKWSTGELFF. DNA of the CDR3: TGTGCCAGCAGTTACGAGAAGTGGTCCACCGGGGAGCTGTTTTTT.

The gene calls are TRBV19 and TRBJ2-7, with D unclear. V was pared by 3 bases and J by 8 bases, with 41 bases between. CDR1 is LNHDA, CDR2 SQIVND, per germline (reference sequence). There are 22 residues in the CDR3. The CDR3: CASSIAGGQFLTPRGSSSKQYF. The CDR3 DNA reads TGTGCCAGTAGTATCGCTGGTGGCCAGTTTTTAACCCCGCGTGGGTCGTCCAGCAAGCAGTACTTC.

The rearrangement uses TRBV6-4 and TRBJ1-5; 9 bases map to TRBD1. The J segment lost 1 base and the V segment lost 6 bases, leaving 10 bases of the junction unmatched. The CDR3 consists of 17 residues. CDR1 MRHNA and CDR2 SNTAGT come from the germline V gene. The CDR3 nucleotides are TGTGCCAGCAGACGGACAGGGGAGAGTTCAAGCAATCAGCCCCAGCATTTT. Protein: CASRRTGESSSNQPQHF.